This T cell receptor (beta chain) stems from a study of blood T cell repertoires in COVID-19. Profiled with immunoSEQ multiplex PCR; TCRdb holds only in-frame clones, not every one. This repertoire shows around 180,000 clones, 85% to 90% found once; its top ten account for 2.5% to 3%. CDR3 length equals 13 residues. V dropped 0 bases and J dropped 4 bases, with 7 bases sitting between them. The chain carries TRBV12-3 or TRBV12-4 and TRBJ2-7, with D perhaps TRBD2 (6 bases). Sequencing was done on a sample of peripheral blood. The TCR originated in a woman aged 25 to 39 with active or convalescent COVID-19. CDR3 DNA: TGTGCCAGCAGTTTAGCGCGGGGATACGAGCAGTACTTC. Its translation is CASSLARGYEQYF.